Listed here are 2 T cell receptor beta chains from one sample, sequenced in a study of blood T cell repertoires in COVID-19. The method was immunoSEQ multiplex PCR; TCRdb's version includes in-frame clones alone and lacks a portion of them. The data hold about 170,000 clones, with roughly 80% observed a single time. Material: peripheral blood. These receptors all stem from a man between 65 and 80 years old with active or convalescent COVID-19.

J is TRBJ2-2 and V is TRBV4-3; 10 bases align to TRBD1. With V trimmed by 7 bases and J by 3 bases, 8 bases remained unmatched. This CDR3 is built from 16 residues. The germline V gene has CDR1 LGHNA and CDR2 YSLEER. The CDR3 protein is CASTYLGTGDTGELFF. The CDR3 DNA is TGCGCCAGCACCTACCTGGGGACAGGGGACACCGGGGAGCTGTTTTTT.

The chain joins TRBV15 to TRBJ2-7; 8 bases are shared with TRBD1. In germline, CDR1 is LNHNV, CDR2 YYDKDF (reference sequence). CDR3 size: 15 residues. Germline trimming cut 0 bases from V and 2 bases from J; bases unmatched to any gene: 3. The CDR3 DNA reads TGTGCCACCAGCAGAGAGGGCAGGGGGCCCTACGAGCAGTACTTC. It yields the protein CATSREGRGPYEQYF.